This T cell receptor (beta chain) was identified in a study of blood T cell repertoires in COVID-19. Trimming shortened V by 3 bases and J by 7 bases, and 17 bases separated the two germline ends. The CDR3 totals 16 residues. Germline V CDR1 and CDR2: KGHDR, SFDVKD. Repertoires were generated with immunoSEQ multiplex PCR, while TCRdb's copy carries only in-frame clones and drops some. There are 200,000 to 250,000 clones in the sample; 70% to 85% occur only once, and roughly 1.3% lies in the top ten. The clonotype originates from a woman aged 40 to 55 with acute COVID-19. The rearrangement links TRBV24-1 to TRBJ2-2; the D gene is possibly TRBD2 (6 bases). Source material: PBMCs or T cells enriched from blood (not recorded which). CDR3 loop: CATSDATSKVNGELFF. Here the CDR3 DNA reads TGTGCCACCAGTGATGCGACTAGTAAGGTGAACGGGGAGCTGTTTTTT.